A selection of T cell receptor beta chains follows, all from one sample in a study of cytomegalovirus exposure and HLA in healthy donors. Sequencing was performed with immunoSEQ multiplex PCR; in TCRdb, only in-frame clones are kept and a portion is missing. The sample contains 150,000 to 200,000 clones, around 78% of which appear only once. Sequencing was done on a sample of PBMCs. Source of these receptors: a woman aged 25 to 39 in good health and CMV-seropositive. The CDR3 runs from the conserved cysteine through the conserved F or W. D genes are given only for firm matches. Clone size appears in some rows only: once, few, many, or a class for an expanded clone.

-,TRBJ2-1,TRBV15,TRBD2,CATMAVAGVSSYNEQFF,TGTGCCACCATGGCTGTAGCGGGGGTTAGCTCCTACAATGAGCAGTTCTTC
few,TRBJ1-2,TRBV28,-,CASSSPPVYAHGYTF,TGTGCCAGCAGTTCCCCCCCAGTGTATGCCCATGGCTACACCTTC
-,TRBJ1-4,TRBV2,TRBD1,CARSGTGGGREKLFF,TGTGCCAGATCCGGGACAGGGGGCGGAAGGGAAAAACTGTTTTTT
-,TRBJ2-1,TRBV9,-,CASSVVFNRGLLSGDEQFF,TGTGCCAGCAGCGTAGTTTTCAATCGGGGACTCTTGTCAGGCGATGAGCAGTTCTTC
-,TRBJ2-4,TRBV5-5,TRBD2,CASSSAGGRYIQYF,TGTGCCAGCAGCTCAGCGGGAGGGAGGTACATTCAGTACTTC
-,TRBJ1-2,TRBV2,TRBD1,CASSAQQGARSGYTF,TGTGCCAGCAGTGCGCAACAGGGGGCGCGTAGTGGCTACACCTTC
-,TRBJ2-2,TRBV27,-,CASSLFGGWNTGELFF,TGTGCCAGCAGTTTATTTGGGGGGTGGAACACCGGGGAGCTGTTTTTT
-,TRBJ1-4,TRBV19,-,CASSPGTTDNEKLFF,TGTGCCAGTAGTCCCGGGACAACCGATAATGAAAAACTGTTTTTT
-,TRBJ2-2,TRBV5-1,-,CASSEGGTNTGELFF,TGCGCCAGCAGCGAGGGGGGGACGAACACCGGGGAGCTGTTTTTT
once,TRBJ2-3,TRBV14,-,CASSQFGGRDTQYF,TGTGCCAGCAGCCAATTCGGAGGAAGGGATACGCAGTATTTT
-,TRBJ2-7,TRBV6-5,-,CASRQGLYEQYF,TGTGCCAGCAGACAGGGTCTCTACGAGCAGTACTTC
-,TRBJ1-2,TRBV7-2,TRBD1,CASSFDRGLAGYTF,TGTGCCAGCAGCTTCGACAGGGGGCTTGCTGGCTACACCTTC
-,TRBJ1-5,TRBV28,TRBD1,CASSYTIGTGLGEPQHF,TGTGCCAGCAGTTACACAATCGGGACAGGGTTGGGGGAGCCCCAGCATTTT
-,TRBJ2-5,TRBV5-6,-,CASSFPLLETQYF,TGTGCCAGCAGCTTTCCTCTCTTGGAGACCCAGTACTTC
few,TRBJ1-5,TRBV2,-,CASQGTSRSNQPQHF,TGTGCCAGCCAGGGAACATCTAGGAGCAATCAGCCCCAGCATTTT
-,TRBJ1-1,TRBV19,-,CASRQNTEAFF,TGTGCCAGTAGACAGAACACTGAAGCTTTCTTT
-,TRBJ1-2,TRBV19,-,CASSIGQGNGYTF,TGTGCCAGTAGTATTGGCCAGGGGAACGGCTACACCTTC
-,TRBJ1-2,TRBV7-7,TRBD1,CASSLYPPDRGRSNHGYTF,TGTGCCAGCAGCTTATACCCCCCGGACAGGGGACGCAGTAATCATGGCTACACCTTC
-,TRBJ2-2,TRBV6-5,-,CASRRGELFF,TGTGCCAGCCGTCGCGGGGAGCTGTTTTTT
-,TRBJ1-3,TRBV5-1,-,CASSLVSSGNTIYF,TGCGCCAGCAGCCTTGTTAGCTCTGGAAACACCATATATTTT
-,TRBJ2-3,TRBV6-1,-,CASSETTRSTDTQYF,TGTGCCAGCAGTGAAACTACAAGGTCAACAGATACGCAGTATTTT
-,TRBJ2-2,TRBV5-5,-,CASSPGPSNTGELFF,TGTGCCAGCAGTCCTGGGCCTTCCAACACCGGGGAGCTGTTTTTT
-,TRBJ1-3,TRBV6-1,-,CASSQGTGNTIYF,TGTGCCAGCAGTCAGGGTACTGGAAACACCATATATTTT
-,TRBJ2-6,TRBV9,TRBD1,CASSPPWDRGLLGANVLTF,TGTGCCAGCAGCCCGCCCTGGGACAGGGGTCTCCTTGGGGCCAACGTCCTGACTTTC
-,TRBJ1-2,TRBV7-9,-,CASSFGQTNYGYTF,TGTGCCAGCAGCTTCGGACAAACTAACTATGGCTACACCTTC
-,TRBJ1-6,TRBV6-6,-,CASSYTGGGSPLHF,TGTGCCAGCAGTTACACGGGGGGCGGTTCACCCCTCCACTTT
-,TRBJ2-5,TRBV25-1,TRBD2,CASSGGLAGVFFGETQYF,TGTGCCAGCAGTGGGGGACTAGCGGGAGTATTTTTTGGAGAGACCCAGTACTTC
-,TRBJ2-1,TRBV10-2,TRBD2,CASSGERETYNEQFF,TGCGCCAGCAGTGGCGAGCGGGAGACCTACAATGAGCAGTTCTTC
-,TRBJ1-1,TRBV28,-,CASRIQGQGTEAFF,TGTGCCAGCCGTATACAGGGTCAGGGCACTGAAGCTTTCTTT
-,TRBJ2-3,TRBV19,TRBD2,CASASGGLVDTQYF,TGTGCCAGTGCCTCGGGGGGTTTAGTAGATACGCAGTATTTT
-,TRBJ2-6,TRBV5-1,-,CASSPGTLSSGANVLTF,TGCGCCAGCAGCCCTGGGACACTTAGCTCTGGGGCCAACGTCCTGACTTTC
few,TRBJ2-4,TRBV28,TRBD1,CASSPPGQGANIQYF,TGTGCCAGCAGCCCTCCGGGACAGGGGGCAAACATTCAGTACTTC
-,TRBJ1-2,TRBV4-1,-,CASSQALRLRADYGYTF,TGCGCCAGCAGCCAAGCCCTGAGGCTCAGGGCCGACTATGGCTACACCTTC
-,TRBJ1-5,TRBV19,-,CASSIDGPTGNQPQHF,TGTGCCAGTAGTATAGACGGACCGACAGGCAATCAGCCCCAGCATTTT
-,TRBJ1-3,TRBV15,-,CATSLGQFSGNTIYF,TGTGCCACCAGCCTCGGACAGTTCTCTGGAAACACCATATATTTT
-,TRBJ1-5,TRBV27,TRBD1,CASSFQQGAGQPQHF,TGTGCCAGCAGTTTTCAACAGGGGGCGGGGCAGCCCCAGCATTTT
-,TRBJ2-1,TRBV5-8,-,CASSLGFVADNEQFF,TGTGCCAGCAGCTTGGGATTTGTGGCTGACAATGAGCAGTTCTTC
-,TRBJ2-5,TRBV5-5,TRBD2,CASSLLAGAETQYF,TGTGCCAGCAGCTTGCTAGCGGGGGCAGAGACCCAGTACTTC
-,TRBJ2-2,TRBV9,-,CASSSGTGEYTGELFF,TGTGCCAGCAGCTCCGGGACGGGAGAGTACACCGGGGAGCTGTTTTTT
-,TRBJ2-7,TRBV2,TRBD2,CASRVGGTPTYEQYF,TGTGCCAGCAGAGTCGGGGGGACCCCCACCTACGAGCAGTACTTC
-,TRBJ1-4,TRBV4-3,TRBD1,CASSQDGGTGYEKLFF,TGCGCCAGCAGCCAAGATGGCGGGACAGGCTATGAAAAACTGTTTTTT
-,TRBJ1-2,TRBV10-2,TRBD1,CASSESGGRLDGYTF,TGCGCCAGCAGTGAGTCAGGGGGCCGATTGGATGGCTACACCTTC
-,TRBJ2-7,TRBV9,-,CASSVVSSGEQYF,TGTGCCAGCAGCGTAGTTAGTAGCGGCGAGCAGTACTTC
-,TRBJ1-5,TRBV6-1,-,CASTLGDIGGQPQHF,TGTGCCAGCACTCTAGGGGACATCGGCGGGCAGCCCCAGCATTTT
-,TRBJ1-4,TRBV18,TRBD1,CASSLDTVGTGEKLFF,TGTGCCAGCTCACTTGACACCGTGGGGACAGGAGAAAAACTGTTTTTT
-,TRBJ1-1,TRBV11-2,-,CASSSGNTEAFF,TGTGCCAGCAGCTCGGGGAACACTGAAGCTTTCTTT
-,TRBJ2-7,TRBV4-3,TRBD1,CASSPDRGREQYF,TGCGCCAGCAGCCCCGACAGGGGGCGGGAGCAGTACTTC
once,TRBJ2-7,TRBV6-6,-,CASSYSTGYEQYF,TGTGCCAGCAGTTATTCGACAGGCTACGAGCAGTACTTC
-,TRBJ1-1,TRBV12-5,-,CASGLEGGTEAFF,TGTGCTAGTGGTTTGGAAGGCGGGACTGAAGCTTTCTTT
-,TRBJ2-2,TRBV19,-,CASSIGRANTGELFF,TGTGCCAGTAGTATTGGCAGGGCCAACACCGGGGAGCTGTTTTTT
-,TRBJ2-1,TRBV6-1,-,CASSEMWGKGEQFF,TGTGCCAGCAGTGAGATGTGGGGCAAGGGTGAGCAGTTCTTC
-,TRBJ2-7,TRBV28,-,CASSSSYEQYF,TGTGCCAGCAGTTCGTCCTACGAGCAGTACTTC
-,TRBJ1-2,TRBV11-2,TRBD1,CASTGQGALYGYTF,TGTGCCAGCACCGGACAGGGGGCGTTATATGGCTACACCTTC
-,TRBJ1-1,TRBV29-1,-,CSVNTGENTEAFF,TGCAGCGTCAACACAGGCGAGAACACTGAAGCTTTCTTT
once,TRBJ2-1,TRBV5-6,-,CASSSRVGNEQFF,TGTGCCAGCAGCTCGAGGGTAGGGAATGAGCAGTTCTTC